This TCR beta chain was recovered during a study of cytomegalovirus exposure and HLA in healthy donors. General study results and limits: TRBV6-2, TRBV6-3 and other indistinguishable V segments were excluded. In a later analysis, a genetic analysis reported fewer productive-TCR N-insertions in an Asian-associated ancestry cluster than the cohort average. Among immune exposure information, only CMV serostatus was available.

Primers included in the PCR were 60 Vbeta and 13 Jbeta primers. Clones were sequenced by immunoSEQ multiplex PCR, and TCRdb holds only the in-frame ones, with some missing. The sample includes over 130,000 clones, around 70% seen only once; the top ten take approximately 1.6%. V shed 5 bases, J shed 2 bases, and the junction held 9 bases outside the gene matches. Germline V gene lookup returns CDR1 MRHNA and CDR2 SNTAGT. The CDR3 runs to 16 residues. A remark on this clone: Its target is not known.

The chain links TRBV6-4 to TRBJ1-2; 9 nucleotides line up with TRBD1. The clonotype originates from a woman in her 30s in good health and CMV-seronegative. Sequenced sample: PBMCs. The CDR3 reads CASSWEYGTGNYGYTF. The DNA for the CDR3 is TGTGCCAGCAGTTGGGAATACGGGACAGGGAACTATGGCTACACCTTC.